This entry describes one T cell receptor (beta chain). Its antigen is currently unknown. The germline V gene encodes CDR1 SGDLS and CDR2 YYNGEE. Trimming shortened V by 2 bases and J by 4 bases, and 18 bases separated the two germline ends. The CDR3 has 16 amino acids. Clones were sequenced by immunoSEQ multiplex PCR, and TCRdb holds only the in-frame ones, with some missing. The sample records some 62,000 clones, approximately 88% being singletons. The data stem from a study of PD-1 blockade in classical Hodgkin lymphoma. Turning to the study itself: Administration of nivolumab to patients was at 3 mg/kg intravenously every 2 weeks. General observations from the study: Later analyses included only patients treated at least 1 year post-ASCT. While CD8+ TCR diversity did not rise significantly by C4D1, CD4+ TCR diversity did.

Relapses following autologous stem cell transplantation were seen in all patients, with brentuximab vedotin exposure varying. The sequence was obtained from a human donor with classical Hodgkin lymphoma. Sequenced here: peripheral blood mononuclear cells (PBMCs), sampled at baseline. The rearrangement uses TRBV9 and TRBJ1-2, with D unresolved. The CDR3 loop is CASSVTTAGQFYGYTF. The CDR3 region has the DNA TGTGCCAGCAGCGTTACAACCGCTGGGCAGTTCTATGGCTACACCTTC. Supplemented by reference TRBV9 and TRBJ1-2, the full variable domain reads DSGVTQTPKHLITATGQRVTLRCSPRSGDLSVYWYQQSLDQGLQFLIQYYNGEERAKGNILERFSAQQFPDLHSELNLSSLELGDSALYFCASSVTTAGQFYGYTFGSGTRLTVV.